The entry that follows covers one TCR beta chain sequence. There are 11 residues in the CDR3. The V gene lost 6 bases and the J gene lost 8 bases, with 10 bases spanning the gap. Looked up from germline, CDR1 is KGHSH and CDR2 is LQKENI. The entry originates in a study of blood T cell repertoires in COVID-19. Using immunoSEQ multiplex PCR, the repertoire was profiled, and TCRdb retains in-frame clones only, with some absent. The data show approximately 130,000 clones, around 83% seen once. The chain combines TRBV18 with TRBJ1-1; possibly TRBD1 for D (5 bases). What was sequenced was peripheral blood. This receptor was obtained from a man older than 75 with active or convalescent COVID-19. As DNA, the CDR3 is TGTGCCAGCTCCGGGGGAGGGGAAGCTTTCTTT. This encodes CASSGGGEAFF. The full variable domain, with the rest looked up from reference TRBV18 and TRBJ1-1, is NAGVMQNPRHLVRRRGQEARLRCSPMKGHSHVYWYRQLPEEGLKFMVYLQKENIIDESGMPKERFSAEFPKEGPSILRIQQVVRGDSAAYFCASSGGGEAFFGQGTRLTVV.